Presented here are 25 T cell receptor beta chains from one specimen sequenced in a study of Graves' ophthalmopathy and Graves' hyperthyroidism (dated by TCRdb to between 2018 and 2020). Sequencing used an Illumina HiSeq 2000. For repertoire sequencing, TCR beta CDR3 regions were amplified from RNA transcripts. The first round of RT-PCR was done with HTBI primers and the Qiagen OneStep RT-PCR kit, and was followed by a second round of multiplex PCR, then size selection and purification. Using fastp at Q25 and MiXCR, TCRdb reprocessed the public reads and kept productive beta chains. Every CDR3 protein is listed once, alongside the most common genes and DNA of its rows. Recorded for this sample are tens of thousands of distinct CDR3 sequences; nearly 50% of them occurred a single time. 5% to 8.5% of the sample goes to the ten largest clones. Sequencing was performed on peripheral blood. Every receptor here comes from an adult woman with stable Graves' hyperthyroidism.

CDR3 region: CASSLGTGLTDTQYF. DNA for the CDR3: TGTGCCAGCAGCTTAGGGACAGGCCTGACAGATACGCAGTATTTT. This chain joins TRBV11-3 and TRBJ2-3; 7 bases fit TRBD1. Looked up from germline, CDR1 is SGHNT and CDR2 is YENEEA. The CDR3 covers 15 residues. The V gene end was trimmed by 1 base and the J gene end by 3 bases; junction bases not matched to a gene: 4.

The chain carries TRBV2 and TRBJ2-1; D assignment may be TRBD1 or TRBD2 (5 bases each). V lost 0 bases and J 7 bases, leaving 10 bases between the germline ends. The CDR3 sequence is 14 residues long. CDR1 and CDR2 from the germline V gene are SNHLY and FYNNEI. CDR3 sequence: CASSEALGGNEQFF. The CDR3 DNA reads as TGTGCCAGCAGTGAAGCGCTTGGGGGTAATGAGCAGTTCTTC.

This chain connects TRBV24-1 to TRBJ2-3; D is unclear. Germline loops: CDR1 KGHDR, CDR2 SFDVKD. The V and J ends lost 4 bases and 0 bases respectively, with 16 bases between them. The length of the CDR3 is 17 residues. Here the CDR3 reads CATSESYPKWSTDTQYF. The CDR3 region has the DNA TGTGCCACCAGTGAATCCTATCCGAAATGGAGCACAGATACGCAGTATTTT.

On this clonotype: An end of the junction differs from the germline gene, which may be a read error. J is TRBJ2-5 and V is TRBV5-6; 7 nucleotides line up with TRBD1. CDR3 length equals 16 residues. Per the germline V gene, CDR1 is SGHDT and CDR2 is YYEEEE. CDR3 residues: CASSSPSTGVGETQYF. The CDR3 coding sequence is TGTGCCAGCAGCTCACCCTCTACAGGGGTTGGAGAGACTCAGTACTTC.

This clonotype was seen many times. The chain couples TRBV3-1 to TRBJ2-5; 8 bases match TRBD1. V lost 0 bases to trimming and J lost 2 bases; unmatched junction nucleotides: 5. Germline CDR1 and CDR2: LGHDT and YNNKEL (reference sequence). The CDR3 has 16 residues. This CDR3 is CASSQDFRGRQETQYF. CDR3 nucleotides: TGTGCCAGCAGCCAAGATTTCAGGGGGCGGCAAGAGACCCAGTACTTC.

The chain has TRBV6-4 and TRBJ1-1; the D gene is possibly TRBD1 (5 bases). Germline V gene data show CDR1 as MRHNA and CDR2 as SNTAGT. V shed 5 bases and J shed 1 base, with 8 bases lying between them. CDR3 length: 13 residues. The CDR3 loop reads CASSSGANTEAFF. DNA for the CDR3: TGTGCCAGCAGTTCCGGGGCGAACACTGAAGCTTTCTTT.

In DNA form, the CDR3 reads TGTGCCAGCAGTTTGGGGGGGGACAATGAGCAGTTCTTC. This translates into CASSLGGDNEQFF. The V call is TRBV28, the J call TRBJ2-1, with 7 bases that match TRBD2. Per germline, CDR1 MDHEN and CDR2 SYDVKM. The trim removed 3 bases at V and 5 bases at J, leaving 1 base unmatched. There are 13 residues in the CDR3. The full variable domain, rest sourced from reference TRBV28 and TRBJ2-1, is DVKVTQSSRYLVKRTGEKVFLECVQDMDHENMFWYRQDPGLGLRLIYFSYDVKMKEKGDIPEGYSVSREKKERFSLILESASTNQTSMYLCASSLGGDNEQFFGPGTRLTVL.

The rearrangement uses TRBV7-9 and TRBJ1-1, with 10 positions matching TRBD1. The V gene end was trimmed by 5 bases and the J gene end by 4 bases; junction bases not matched to a gene: 10. The germline V gene encodes CDR1 SEHNR and CDR2 FQNEAQ (reference sequence). This CDR3 has 16 residues. As DNA, the CDR3 is TGTGCCAGCAGCCTTAGACAGGGGGCGCTTGGCACTGAAGCTTTCTTT. As protein: CASSLRQGALGTEAFF.

This clonotype appeared many times. This may be a read error, as it is one base from a much larger clone. The rearrangement uses TRBV7-9 and TRBJ2-7; D is undetermined. The CDR3 has 13 residues. Germline CDR1 and CDR2: SEHNR and FQNEAQ (reference sequence). CDR3 sequence: CASSLAGTYERYF. The CDR3 bases are TGTGCCAGCAGCTTAGCCGGAACTTACGAGCGGTACTTC.

In its sample, this clonotype ranks as medium-sized (0.01 to 0.1%). This chain links TRBV7-9 with TRBJ2-3, with TRBD2 matching 9 bases. V dropped 5 bases and J dropped 6; count of bases not matched to a gene: 15. The germline gives CDR1 SEHNR, CDR2 FQNEAQ (reference sequence). This CDR3 comprises 17 residues. The CDR3 coding sequence is TGTGCCAGCAGCCCAGCTGGGCTAGCGGGGTCATGGGATACGCAGTATTTT. Its translation: CASSPAGLAGSWDTQYF.

This clonotype was found many times. CDR3 DNA: TGTGCCAGTAGCCAGACAGCGTACAATGAGCAGTTCTTC. Translating gives CASSQTAYNEQFF. This sequence joins TRBV19 and TRBJ2-1, with a possible D match to TRBD1 (5 bases). The CDR3 sequence is 13 residues long. The germline V gene encodes CDR1 LNHDA and CDR2 SQIVND (reference sequence). Trimming removed 6 bases at V and 4 bases at J, with 10 bases between.

This clonotype was recorded many times. A much larger clone differs from this one at a single base, so this may be a read error. The V and J genes are TRBV4-1 and TRBJ2-7, with 8 bases aligning to TRBD1. The V segment lost 4 bases and the J segment 2 bases; nucleotides outside the gene matches: 1. Germline values: CDR1 MGHRA, CDR2 YSYEKL. The CDR3 is 13 amino acids. The CDR3 loop is CASSPGQAYEQYF. The CDR3 DNA is TGCGCCAGCAGCCCGGGACAGGCCTACGAGCAGTACTTC.

This clonotype was counted a few times. The chain joins TRBV2 to TRBJ2-7; 12 nucleotides align to TRBD2. The CDR3 runs 14 residues. Germline V gene data show CDR1 as SNHLY and CDR2 as FYNNEI. Losses at the gene ends were 4 bases for V and 4 bases for J; bases not matched to a gene: 2. The CDR3 DNA reads as TGTGCCAGCAGTGCTAGCGGGAGGGATTACGAGCAGTACTTC. It translates to CASSASGRDYEQYF.

This clonotype was seen many times. This chain uses TRBV12-3 or TRBV12-4 with TRBJ1-4; 7 bases are shared with TRBD1. V shed 6 bases and J 6 bases; nucleotides not matched to a gene: 7. CDR3 length equals 14 residues. CDR3 coding DNA: TGTGCCAGCAGCATACAGGGGTGGGATGAAAAACTGTTTTTT. Translated: CASSIQGWDEKLFF.

By its share, this clonotype is medium-sized (0.01 to 0.1%). The chain carries TRBV15 and TRBJ1-3, with D uncertain. V was pared by 0 bases and J by 2 bases, with 8 bases between. From germline, CDR1 is LNHNV and CDR2 YYDKDF (reference sequence). This CDR3 has 15 amino acids. The CDR3 nucleotides are TGTGCCACCAGCAGAGATCCTGGGACTGGAAACACCATATATTTT. Translation gives CATSRDPGTGNTIYF.

This clonotype was recorded at least ten times. Written as DNA, the CDR3 is TGTGCCAGTAGTTTCCGGGACAGCTCCTACAATGAGCAGTTCTTC. Protein: CASSFRDSSYNEQFF. The rearrangement links TRBV19 to TRBJ2-1; TRBD1 aligns across 7 bases. The CDR3 contains 15 residues. Losses at the gene ends were 5 bases for V and 0 bases for J; bases not matched to a gene: 4. Germline V gives CDR1 LNHDA, CDR2 SQIVND (reference sequence). Full variable domain (missing parts from reference TRBV19 and TRBJ2-1): DGGITQSPKYLFRKEGQNVTLSCEQNLNHDAMYWYRQDPGQGLRLIYYSQIVNDFQKGDIAEGYSVSREKKESFPLTVTSAQKNPTAFYLCASSFRDSSYNEQFFGPGTRLTVL.

This clonotype was seen a handful of times. The genes are TRBV19 and TRBJ1-1; D is uncertain. Germline CDR1 and CDR2: LNHDA and SQIVND (reference sequence). V shed 7 bases and J shed 1 base, with 10 bases lying between them. The CDR3 is 13 residues long. CDR3 in DNA: TGTGCCAGTACCGGTGGCACGAACACTGAAGCTTTCTTT. Protein product: CASTGGTNTEAFF.

This chain links TRBV6-5 with TRBJ2-5; 9 bases align to TRBD1. The CDR3 covers 13 residues. In germline, CDR1 is MNHEY, CDR2 SVGAGI. Unmatched junction bases numbered 10, after V lost 10 bases and J lost 7 bases. The CDR3 protein is CATSSGTGWTQYF. The CDR3 bases are TGTGCCACCTCGAGTGGGACAGGGTGGACCCAGTACTTC.

This chain connects TRBV6-5 to TRBJ2-7; 7 bases are a match to TRBD2. From germline, CDR1 is MNHEY and CDR2 SVGAGI. The CDR3 is 14 amino acids. As DNA, the CDR3 is TGTGCTAGCTCAGGGCGGGAGCCCCCTTCCGAGCAGTACTTC. As protein: CASSGREPPSEQYF.

The table lists this clonotype with many counts. The rearrangement links TRBV19 to TRBJ1-5, with D possibly TRBD1 on 6 matching bases. The germline gives CDR1 LNHDA, CDR2 SQIVND (reference sequence). V dropped 5 bases and J dropped 7 bases, with 18 bases sitting between them. This CDR3 has 15 residues. CDR3 sequence reads: CASSPRRTQGQPQHF. The CDR3 region has the DNA TGTGCCAGTAGTCCAAGGAGAACCCAGGGGCAGCCCCAGCATTTT. Full variable domain (remainder filled in from reference TRBV19 and TRBJ1-5): DGGITQSPKYLFRKEGQNVTLSCEQNLNHDAMYWYRQDPGQGLRLIYYSQIVNDFQKGDIAEGYSVSREKKESFPLTVTSAQKNPTAFYLCASSPRRTQGQPQHFGDGTRLSIL.

The chain links TRBV7-6 to TRBJ2-7; D call uncertain. The CDR3 is made up of 9 amino acids. Trimming left V 8 bases short and J 1 base short, with 0 bases between. CDR1 and CDR2 from the germline V gene are SGHVS and FNYEAQ. The CDR3 region has the DNA TGTGCCAGCTCCTACGAGCAGTACTTC. This translates into CASSYEQYF.

This chain connects TRBV2 to TRBJ2-3; no clear D gene. V lost 11 bases and J 0 bases, leaving 9 bases between the germline ends. Germline CDR1 is SNHLY and CDR2 is FYNNEI. CDR3 length: 12 residues. CDR3 loop: CARSGSTDTQYF. The DNA of the CDR3 is TGTGCCCGGTCCGGGAGCACAGATACGCAGTATTTT.

In its sample, this clonotype is medium-sized. Written as DNA, the CDR3 is TGTGCCAGCAGCTTAATTCCCACTAATTCACCCCTCCACTTT. This translates into CASSLIPTNSPLHF. V is TRBV7-9 and J is TRBJ1-6; D is unresolved. The CDR3 is made up of 14 amino acids. Germline V gives CDR1 SEHNR, CDR2 FQNEAQ (reference sequence). The V gene lost 2 bases and the J gene lost 6 bases, with 8 bases spanning the gap.

The chain uses TRBV25-1 and TRBJ2-1; the match to TRBD2 covers 11 bases. The J segment lost 6 bases and the V segment lost 3 bases, leaving 16 bases of the junction unmatched. CDR1 and CDR2 from the germline V gene are MGHDK and SYGVNS. CDR3 length equals 19 residues. CDR3 sequence: CASSEEPISGRAPRNEQFF. The CDR3 DNA reads as TGTGCCAGCAGTGAGGAACCGATTAGCGGGAGGGCCCCTCGCAATGAGCAGTTCTTC.

This sequence joins TRBV24-1 and TRBJ2-1; D could derive from TRBD1 or TRBD2 (5 bases each). V gave up 8 bases and J gave up 8 bases, with 27 bases separating them. This CDR3 is built from 17 residues. CDR1 is KGHDR and CDR2 is SFDVKD in the germline V gene. CDR3 protein: CATIGPSGTRLLYEQFF. DNA for the CDR3: TGTGCCACCATTGGGCCCTCCGGGACCCGGCTCCTTTATGAGCAGTTCTTC.